The clone carrying this TCR beta chain was counted between two and nine times. CDR3 size: 17 residues. Germline V gene data show CDR1 as MNHEY and CDR2 as SVGEGT. The J segment lost 4 bases and the V segment lost 0 bases, leaving 4 bases of the junction unmatched. Total RNA, at least 5 micrograms per sample, was extracted from PBMCs. This entry belongs to a study of blood T cells in healthy people across ages. The authors ran a second PCR of 7 to 11 cycles using a sample-barcoded 5' primer and a J-beta primer mix. The template-switch adaptor, which had 12 random nucleotides, put a tag on each cDNA molecule. TCRdb re-derived calls from the 5' RACE reads in MiXCR, one entry per CDR3 protein. Altogether around 700,000 distinct CDR3 sequences are present, just under 25% being singletons, with the ten largest covering roughly a tenth. These records were also assigned to another study, of T cells of mothers and their children. From that second work: A few healthy Caucasian mothers served as donors, and their six children did as well. cDNA was made from all extracted RNA, about 1.4 ug per 15 ul.

This TCR came from a boy younger than 18 in good health. The chain carries TRBV6-2 or TRBV6-3 and TRBJ2-3; 13 nucleotides match TRBD2. The sample comprised blood. The CDR3 spells CASSYSRLAGGADTQYF. DNA of the CDR3: TGTGCCAGCAGTTACTCCCGACTAGCGGGGGGAGCAGATACGCAGTATTTT.